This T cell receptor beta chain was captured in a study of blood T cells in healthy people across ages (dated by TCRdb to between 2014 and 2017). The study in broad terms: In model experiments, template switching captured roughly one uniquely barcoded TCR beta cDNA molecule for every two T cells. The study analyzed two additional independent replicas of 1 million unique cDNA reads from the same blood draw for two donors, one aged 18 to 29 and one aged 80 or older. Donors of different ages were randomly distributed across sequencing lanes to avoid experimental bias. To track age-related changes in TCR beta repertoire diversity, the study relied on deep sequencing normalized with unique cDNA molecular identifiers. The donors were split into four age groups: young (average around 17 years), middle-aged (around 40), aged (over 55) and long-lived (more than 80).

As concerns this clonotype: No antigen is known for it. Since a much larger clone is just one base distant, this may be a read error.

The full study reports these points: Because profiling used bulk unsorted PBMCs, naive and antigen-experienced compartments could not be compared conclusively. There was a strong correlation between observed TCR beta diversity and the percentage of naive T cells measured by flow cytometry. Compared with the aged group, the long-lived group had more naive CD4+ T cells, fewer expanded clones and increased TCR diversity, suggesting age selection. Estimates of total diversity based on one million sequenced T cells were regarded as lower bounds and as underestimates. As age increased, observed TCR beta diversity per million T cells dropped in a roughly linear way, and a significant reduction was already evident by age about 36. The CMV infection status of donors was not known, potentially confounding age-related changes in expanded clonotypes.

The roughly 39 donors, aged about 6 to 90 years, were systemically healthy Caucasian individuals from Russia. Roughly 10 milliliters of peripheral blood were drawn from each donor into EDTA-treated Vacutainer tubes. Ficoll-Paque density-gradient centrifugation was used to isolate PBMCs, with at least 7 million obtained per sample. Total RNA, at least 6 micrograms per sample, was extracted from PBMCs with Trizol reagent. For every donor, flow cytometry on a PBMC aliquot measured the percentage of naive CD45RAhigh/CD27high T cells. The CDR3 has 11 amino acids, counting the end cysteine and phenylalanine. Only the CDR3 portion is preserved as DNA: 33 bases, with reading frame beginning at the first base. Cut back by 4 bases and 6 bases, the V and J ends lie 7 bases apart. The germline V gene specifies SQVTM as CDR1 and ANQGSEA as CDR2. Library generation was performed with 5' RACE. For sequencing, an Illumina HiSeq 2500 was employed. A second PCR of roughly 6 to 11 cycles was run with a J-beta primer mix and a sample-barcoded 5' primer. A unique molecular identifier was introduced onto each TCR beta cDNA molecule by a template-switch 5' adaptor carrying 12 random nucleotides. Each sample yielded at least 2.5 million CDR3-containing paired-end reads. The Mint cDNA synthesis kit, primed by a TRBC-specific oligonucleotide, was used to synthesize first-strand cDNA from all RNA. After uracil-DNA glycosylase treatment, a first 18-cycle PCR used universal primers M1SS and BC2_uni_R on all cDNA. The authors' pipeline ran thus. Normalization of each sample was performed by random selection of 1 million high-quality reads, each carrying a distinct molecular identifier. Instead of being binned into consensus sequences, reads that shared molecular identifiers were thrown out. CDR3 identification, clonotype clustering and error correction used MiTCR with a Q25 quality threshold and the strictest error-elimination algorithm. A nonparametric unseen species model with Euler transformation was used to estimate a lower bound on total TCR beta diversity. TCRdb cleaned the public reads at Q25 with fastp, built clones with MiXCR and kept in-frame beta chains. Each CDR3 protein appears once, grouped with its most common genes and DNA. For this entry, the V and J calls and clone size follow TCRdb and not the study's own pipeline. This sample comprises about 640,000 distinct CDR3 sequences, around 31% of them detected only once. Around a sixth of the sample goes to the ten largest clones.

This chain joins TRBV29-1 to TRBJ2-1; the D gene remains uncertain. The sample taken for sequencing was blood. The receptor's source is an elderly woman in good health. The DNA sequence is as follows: TGCAGCGTTGTCGCATGCAATGAGCAGTTCTTC. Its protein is CSVVACNEQFF.